The 8 T cell receptor beta chains presented below share a single source sample, sequenced in a study of shared clonotypes between healthy human individuals (dated by TCRdb to 2020 to 2021). The library was prepared using the immunoSEQ multiplex PCR assay. TCRdb holds this immuneACCESS table with in-frame rearrangements only. Some clones are missing; in checked studies, unresolved V genes explain under half, and the rest has no known cause. Across this sample there are roughly 300,000 clones, with around four fifths seen only once. More than 9% of the sample is taken by the ten largest. Source material: memory CD4+ T cells sorted from blood. The sample's cell subset or site label, decoded: CD45RA-negative fraction. The receptors were gathered from a man between 25 and 39 years old in good health.

This clone has only one observation. The gene calls are TRBV7-2 and TRBJ2-5; TRBD1 aligns across 9 bases. Germline lookup yields CDR1 SGHTA and CDR2 FQGNSA. The CDR3 extends over 15 amino acids. Unmatched junction bases numbered 4, after V lost 3 bases and J lost 2 bases. CDR3 in amino acids: CASSFGGTGQETQYF. The CDR3 DNA is TGTGCCAGCAGCTTTGGTGGGACAGGGCAAGAGACCCAGTACTTC.

The V call is TRBV7-2, the J call TRBJ2-2; weak D call: TRBD2 (6 bases). This CDR3 is 14 amino acids long. V was clipped by 2 bases and J by 4 bases, with 8 bases between them. The germline V gene encodes CDR1 SGHTA and CDR2 FQGNSA. As DNA, the CDR3 is TGTGCCAGCAGCTTACACGGGAGCACCGGGGAGCTGTTTTTT. It specifies CASSLHGSTGELFF.

The chain employs TRBV27 and TRBJ1-6; D gene uncertain. Germline CDR1 and CDR2: MNHEY and SMNVEV (reference sequence). V shed 3 bases and J shed 4 bases, with 7 bases lying between them. This CDR3 spans 14 amino acids. The CDR3 here is CASSFTEYNSPLHF. The CDR3 DNA follows: TGTGCCAGCAGTTTCACAGAGTATAATTCACCCCTCCACTTT.

The chain has TRBV5-1 and TRBJ2-7; tentative D call: TRBD1 (6 bases). The CDR3 is made up of 14 amino acids. V lost 4 bases and J 2 bases, leaving 13 bases between the germline ends. Germline values: CDR1 SGHRS, CDR2 YFSETQ. In nucleotides, the CDR3 is TGCGCCAGCAGCCCCCCGACAGGTACCTACGAGCAGTACTTC. This translates into CASSPPTGTYEQYF.

This clone was seen just once. CDR3 amino acids: CASSLDLASSEQYF. The CDR3 nucleotides are TGTGCCAGCAGCTTAGATCTAGCTAGCTCCGAGCAGTACTTC. The chain is built from TRBV11-2 and TRBJ2-7, with TRBD2 as a possible D gene (5 bases). This CDR3 comprises 14 residues. The V end lost 0 bases, the J end lost 6 bases, and 12 bases lay between the germline ends. In germline, CDR1 is SGHAT, CDR2 FQNNGV. The variable domain in full, with the rest retrieved from reference TRBV11-2 and TRBJ2-7, is EAGVAQSPRYKIIEKRQSVAFWCNPISGHATLYWYQQILGQGPKLLIQFQNNGVVDDSQLPKDRFSAERLKGVDSTLKIQPAKLEDSAVYLCASSLDLASSEQYFGPGTRLTVT.

This clone was picked up many times. The chain employs TRBV6-6 and TRBJ1-5, with D perhaps TRBD1 (6 bases). Germline V lookup: CDR1 MNHNY, CDR2 SVGAGI (reference sequence). The CDR3 totals 14 residues. With 5 bases removed from V and 4 bases from J, the gap between germline ends came to 12 bases. The CDR3 loop is CASSRRGENQPQHF. The CDR3 bases are TGTGCCAGCAGTAGGAGGGGGGAAAATCAGCCCCAGCATTTT.

The V gene is TRBV14, the J gene TRBJ2-3; D assignment may be TRBD1 or TRBD2 (6 bases each). With 1 base removed from V and 5 bases from J, the gap between germline ends came to 28 bases. Germline-derived CDR1 and CDR2 are SGHDN and FVKESK. The CDR3 covers 20 residues. DNA for the CDR3: TGTGCCAGCAGCCAAGTACTCGGACCCAAGGGGGGTGTGATGCGAGATACGCAGTATTTT. Its protein is CASSQVLGPKGGVMRDTQYF.

The V gene is TRBV11-3, the J gene TRBJ2-5; 8 positions agree with TRBD2. Germline CDR1 reads SGHNT; CDR2 reads YENEEA. After removal of 5 bases from V and 5 bases from J, the junction contained 10 bases not matched to a gene. This CDR3 spans 15 amino acids. For the CDR3, the DNA is TGTGCCAGCAGCCCATCCGGGAGGGCCGGGGAGACCCAGTACTTC. As protein: CASSPSGRAGETQYF.